Listed below are T cell receptor beta chains from one sample, sequenced in a study of CD8 T cells in ankylosing spondylitis. From the 5' RACE reads, TCRdb called clonotypes with MiXCR, one entry per CDR3 protein. Found here are 300,000 to 350,000 distinct CDR3 sequences, under 25% of them singletons; the top ten hold approximately 3.7%. The sequencing sample was made of blood, either unsorted or a sorted T cell fraction (not recorded which). The receptors come from a female donor with ankylosing spondylitis or in good health (not recorded which). Both conserved end residues are trimmed from each CDR3.

V gene	CDR3 protein
TRBV12-3/TRBV12-4	ASSLRGQASSYNEQF
TRBV20-1	SARVGLAGGLNFYNEQF
TRBV12-3/TRBV12-4	ASSFRERNQPQH
TRBV9	ASSAVLGGDTQY
TRBV20-1	SALPIRTGDTEAF
TRBV7-9	ASSLGTVASGPLTSTDTQY
TRBV20-1	SAPPMGEREQY
TRBV5-1	ASSSTGQYYEQY
TRBV7-2	ASSFQGGRYEQY
TRBV29-1	SVAGGEKNGYT
TRBV20-1	SATGQGDNEQF
TRBV20-1	SAAQGANTEAF
TRBV6-2/TRBV6-3	ASSYSVGPLH
TRBV3-1	ASSQDEQGWGYGYT
TRBV20-1	SATSSYGYT
TRBV10-3	AITQGLADHNEQF
TRBV5-1	ASKLTGENYEQY
TRBV29-1	SAEGSTEKLF
TRBV9	ASSRTGEGYT
TRBV5-1	ASSLEGHSLYGYT
TRBV4-3	ASSQGLANYEQY
TRBV9	ASSVTDGTDTQY
TRBV5-5	ASSLSGGQAKNIQY
TRBV20-1	SAREPGENTEAF
TRBV6-2/TRBV6-3	ASRLHRGRTGELF
TRBV4-2	ASSQGGARGYNEQF
TRBV12-3/TRBV12-4	ASLGFSSGYT
TRBV20-1	RLTQVSGANVLT
TRBV20-1	SAIPGASAGIFGQY
TRBV5-1	ASSLGGNVPQETQY
TRBV5-4	ASSLSGIGAF